The 12 T cell receptor beta chains reported below all come from one sample, sequenced in a study of T cells in Graves' hyperthyroidism and ophthalmopathy. RNA transcripts served as the template for amplifying TCR beta CDR3 regions. The TCR CDR3 first-round RT-PCR relied on the HTBI primer set. TCRdb used MiXCR to reprocess the multiplex PCR reads, holding one entry per CDR3 protein. The sample lists about 700,000 distinct CDR3 sequences, 12% to 15% occurring once. The material sequenced was blood. Every receptor here comes from a woman younger than 35 with Graves' hyperthyroidism.

This clonotype was seen many times. This chain joins TRBV2 and TRBJ1-2; 9 bases line up with TRBD1. Germline lookup yields CDR1 SNHLY and CDR2 FYNNEI. The CDR3 runs 13 residues. V shed 8 bases and J 4 bases; nucleotides not matched to a gene: 5. CDR3 DNA: TGTGCCAGCTTACGGGACAGGGTCTATGGCTACACCTTC. Residues: CASLRDRVYGYTF.

The sample holds a few counts of this clonotype. This rearrangement joins TRBV20-1 to TRBJ1-1, with unresolved D. Trimming removed 5 bases at V and 1 base at J, with 17 bases between. This CDR3 is built from 15 residues. The germline CDR1 and CDR2 sequences are DFQATT and SNEGSKA (reference sequence). Here the CDR3 reads CSARARGQPNTEAFF. CDR3 sequence (DNA): TGCAGTGCTCGAGCTCGTGGGCAGCCGAACACTGAAGCTTTCTTT.

The J gene is TRBJ1-1, the V gene TRBV19; perhaps TRBD1 as D (5 bases). The CDR3 loop spans 12 amino acids. CDR1 and CDR2 (germline): LNHDA, SQIVND (reference sequence). The germline V and J ends were trimmed by 3 bases and 7 bases, with 9 bases remaining between them. The CDR3 nucleotides are TGTGCCAGTAGTATGGGGCATTTTGAAGCTTTCTTT. Translated, it gives CASSMGHFEAFF.

The chain uses TRBV5-8 and TRBJ2-1; 9 bases align to TRBD1. The germline V gene has CDR1 SGHTS and CDR2 YDEGEE. This CDR3 has 15 residues. With V trimmed by 5 bases and J by 4 bases, 7 bases remained unmatched. In nucleotides, the CDR3 is TGTGCCAGCAGGGGGGGGACAGGGAAGTACAATGAGCAGTTCTTC. It encodes CASRGGTGKYNEQFF.

The J gene is TRBJ2-1, the V gene TRBV4-2; D could derive from TRBD1 or TRBD2 (6 bases each). The CDR3 is 14 amino acids. CDR1 is LGHNA, CDR2 YNFKEQ, per germline. Trimming shortened V by 1 base and J by 8 bases, and 12 bases separated the two germline ends. CDR3 bases: TGTGCCAGCAGCCAAGTGAAGGGGGGTGATGAGCAGTTCTTC. Protein product: CASSQVKGGDEQFF.

This clonotype appeared a few times. This CDR3 is CASSSTTGWDTDTQYF. DNA of the CDR3: TGCGCCAGCAGCTCTACCACAGGGTGGGACACAGATACGCAGTATTTT. This chain connects TRBV5-1 to TRBJ2-3, with D possibly TRBD1 on 6 matching bases. With 3 bases removed from V and 2 bases from J, the gap between germline ends came to 16 bases. CDR1 is SGHRS and CDR2 is YFSETQ in the germline V gene. This CDR3 is 16 amino acids long.

In this sample, this clonotype turned up a few times. This CDR3 is CSASAQGGSYEQYF. The CDR3 region has the DNA TGCAGTGCTAGTGCACAGGGTGGGTCCTACGAGCAGTACTTC. The rearrangement links TRBV20-1 to TRBJ2-7, with a tentative D call TRBD1 (6 bases). The CDR3 consists of 14 residues. Germline V gene sequence: CDR1 DFQATT, CDR2 SNEGSKA (reference sequence). Trimming stripped 3 bases from V and 1 base from J, with 13 bases between.

The CDR3 here is CASSSGPGAYNEQFF. The CDR3 region has the DNA TGTGCCAGTAGTTCGGGACCCGGGGCTTACAATGAGCAGTTCTTC. The chain uses TRBV19 and TRBJ2-1; D tentatively reads TRBD1 or TRBD2 (5 bases each). CDR1 is LNHDA and CDR2 is SQIVND in the germline V gene (reference sequence). Trimming shortened V by 5 bases and J by 4 bases, and 15 bases separated the two germline ends. The length of the CDR3 is 15 residues.

In this sample, this clonotype turned up many times. This chain joins TRBV7-8 and TRBJ1-2, with 7 nucleotides matching TRBD1. Losses at the gene ends were 5 bases for V and 4 bases for J; bases not matched to a gene: 13. Germline V gene data show CDR1 as SGHVS and CDR2 as FQNEAQ. The CDR3 runs to 16 residues. For the CDR3, the DNA is TGTGCCAGCAGCCCGATCCCCGACAGGGAATTCTATGGCTACACCTTC. Translation gives CASSPIPDREFYGYTF.

This clonotype was observed many times. V and J are TRBV20-1 and TRBJ2-7; D unclear. V was trimmed by 1 base and J by 2 bases, leaving 12 bases between them. The CDR3 has 14 residues. Germline V gene lookup returns CDR1 DFQATT and CDR2 SNEGSKA (reference sequence). The CDR3 reads CSARGMTETYEQYF. CDR3 DNA: TGCAGTGCTAGAGGGATGACGGAGACCTACGAGCAGTACTTC.

This clonotype was observed many times. V usage is TRBV5-1 and J usage is TRBJ2-2; 8 bases line up with TRBD2. J was trimmed by 0 bases and V by 4 bases; bases with no gene match: 2. The CDR3 spans 15 residues. Germline V gives CDR1 SGHRS, CDR2 YFSETQ. CDR3 amino acids: CASSTLAANTGELFF. As DNA, the CDR3 is TGCGCCAGCAGCACACTAGCGGCGAACACCGGGGAGCTGTTTTTT.

The V call is TRBV10-2, the J call TRBJ2-1, with a possible D match to TRBD2 (5 bases). Germline lookup yields CDR1 WSHSY and CDR2 SAAADI. The ends were cut back, 6 bases at V and 6 bases at J, with 15 bases in the middle. The CDR3 has 14 residues. In nucleotides, the CDR3 is TGCGCCAGCAGCCACACTAGTTTGGGCAATGAGCAGTTCTTC. Its protein product is CASSHTSLGNEQFF.